These 22 T cell receptor beta chains were sequenced from one sample in a study of CD4 T cells in relation to SARS-CoV-2 and coronaviruses. Unexposed donor CD4+ T cells date from about 2011-2018, before the COVID-19 pandemic. The cells were cultured for 9 to 11 days before CD4+ T cells were isolated. The antigens for these receptors are not known. TCRdb keeps only in-frame clones here, not all; method: immunoSEQ multiplex PCR. The sample lists some 21,000 clones, over 70% occurring once. The sequenced material came from CD4+ T cells from PBMCs, cultured in vitro. These receptors were collected from a human donor in good health.

The chain is built from TRBV18 and TRBJ1-4, with 8 bases identical to TRBD1. The CDR3 runs 14 residues. Germline lookup yields CDR1 KGHSH and CDR2 LQKENI. The V and J ends lost 0 bases and 7 bases, in that order; junction bases with no gene match: 1. The CDR3 spells CASSPPTGAEKLFF. CDR3 nucleotide sequence: TGTGCCAGCTCACCACCGACAGGGGCTGAAAAACTGTTTTTT. Full variable domain (outside the CDR3, taken from reference TRBV18 and TRBJ1-4): NAGVMQNPRHLVRRRGQEARLRCSPMKGHSHVYWYRQLPEEGLKFMVYLQKENIIDESGMPKERFSAEFPKEGPSILRIQQVVRGDSAAYFCASSPPTGAEKLFFGSGTQLSVL.

This clone was seen a few times. One end of the junction varies from germline; a read error may be responsible. The chain recombines TRBV6-1 with TRBJ1-6; the D is unclear. In germline, CDR1 is MNHNS, CDR2 SASEGT. CDR3 length: 11 residues. CDR3 nucleotide sequence: TGTGCCAGCAGTGAAGCTGTAGCGGTCTACTTT. As protein: CASSEAVAVYF.

The V gene is TRBV30, the J gene TRBJ2-2; the D gene is possibly TRBD2 (5 bases). CDR3 size: 14 residues. Germline CDR1 reads GTSNPN; CDR2 reads SVGIG (reference sequence). V was shortened by 4 bases and J by 6 bases, with 15 bases between the two germline ends. CDR3 sequence (DNA): TGTGCCTGGAACCTCTCGCCGAGGGCCGGGGAGCTGTTTTTT. Its protein is CAWNLSPRAGELFF. Using reference TRBV30 and TRBJ2-2 for the parts outside the CDR3, the full variable domain is SQTIHQWPATLVQPVGSPLSLECTVEGTSNPNLYWYRQAAGRGLQLLFYSVGIGQISSEVPQNLSASRPQDRQFILSSKKLLLSDSGFYLCAWNLSPRAGELFFGEGSRLTVL.

This clone was recorded a few times. The chain links TRBV19 to TRBJ1-5, with 7 positions matching TRBD1. Germline CDR1 is LNHDA and CDR2 is SQIVND (reference sequence). CDR3 length equals 15 residues. J lost 7 bases, V lost 5 bases, and 11 bases had no gene match. CDR3 DNA sequence: TGTGCCAGTAGTTTGGCAGGGGGTCTTAAGCAGCCCCAGCATTTT. Residues: CASSLAGGLKQPQHF.

V usage is TRBV6-5 and J usage is TRBJ2-4; TRBD1 is a possible D gene (5 bases). CDR3 length: 15 residues. The V end was cut by 0 bases, the J end by 5 bases, with 11 bases between. CDR1 and CDR2 (germline): MNHEY, SVGAGI. The DNA for the CDR3 is TGTGCCAGCAGTTACTCTCTCAGGGCGCAAAACATTCAGTACTTC. Translating it yields CASSYSLRAQNIQYF.

The chain has TRBV4-2 and TRBJ1-2; D remains unclear. V lost 0 bases, J lost 4 bases, and 12 bases lay in between. This CDR3 spans 15 amino acids. CDR1 LGHNA and CDR2 YNFKEQ come from the germline V gene. The CDR3 region is CASSQDLSSAYGYTF. The CDR3 nucleotides are TGTGCCAGCAGCCAAGATCTGTCCAGTGCCTATGGCTACACCTTC.

This rearrangement joins TRBV5-1 to TRBJ1-4; 7 bases are shared with TRBD1. The J segment lost 0 bases and the V segment lost 4 bases, leaving 6 bases of the junction unmatched. Per the germline V gene, CDR1 is SGHRS and CDR2 is YFSETQ. The CDR3 loop spans 16 amino acids. The CDR3 nucleotides read TGCGCCAGCAGCCTTCAGGGGGGCGCAACTAATGAAAAACTGTTTTTT. As protein: CASSLQGGATNEKLFF.

This clone has a handful of counts. The chain employs TRBV2 and TRBJ1-4; maybe TRBD1 (5 bases). V was trimmed by 8 bases and J by 4 bases, leaving 14 bases between them. Germline V CDR1 and CDR2: SNHLY, FYNNEI. This CDR3 has 14 residues. The CDR3 nucleotides are TGTGCCAGCGCCAGGGATGGGGGTAATGAAAAACTGTTTTTT. Translating gives CASARDGGNEKLFF.

The V gene is TRBV18, the J gene TRBJ2-7, with TRBD2 matching 8 bases. CDR3 length equals 16 residues. Per the germline V gene, CDR1 is KGHSH and CDR2 is LQKENI. The V and J ends lost 1 base and 0 bases, in that order; junction bases with no gene match: 5. The CDR3 protein is CASSPRATSDSYEQYF. CDR3 nucleotides: TGTGCCAGCTCACCACGGGCGACTAGCGACTCCTACGAGCAGTACTTC.

The V gene is TRBV6-5, the J gene TRBJ2-7; D not certain. The CDR3 length is 13 residues. From germline, CDR1 is MNHEY and CDR2 SVGAGI. V dropped 0 bases and J dropped 4 bases, with 7 bases sitting between them. In DNA form, the CDR3 reads TGTGCCAGCAGTTACTCAGGCCAGTACGAGCAGTACTTC. This translates into CASSYSGQYEQYF.

The rearrangement uses TRBV6-5 and TRBJ1-2; perhaps TRBD1 as D (5 bases). The germline V gene encodes CDR1 MNHEY and CDR2 SVGAGI. Trimming removed 0 bases at V and 2 bases at J, with 10 bases between. There are 15 residues in the CDR3. CDR3 in amino acids: CASSYSDNLNYGYTF. CDR3 bases: TGTGCCAGCAGTTACTCGGACAATTTGAACTATGGCTACACCTTC.

The chain couples TRBV10-3 to TRBJ1-6, with 7 bases fitting TRBD1. The germline V gene has CDR1 ENHRY and CDR2 SYGVKD. J lost 8 bases, V lost 6 bases, and 7 bases had no gene match. This CDR3 is 14 amino acids long. In nucleotides, the CDR3 is TGTGCCATCAGCGTCAGGGGGGCAGATTCACCCCTCCACTTT. Amino acid sequence: CAISVRGADSPLHF.

This clone occurred once. The genes are TRBV10-1 and TRBJ2-3; weak D call: TRBD1 (6 bases). The CDR3 has 16 residues. CDR1 is WNHNN, CDR2 SYGVQD, per germline (reference sequence). V lost 3 bases, J lost 3 bases, and 16 bases lay in between. CDR3 bases: TGCGCCAGCAGTGAAGGGGGAAAACTGCGAACAGATACGCAGTATTTT. Protein product: CASSEGGKLRTDTQYF.

V is TRBV21-1 and J is TRBJ1-2. TRBV21-1 is marked as a pseudogene. The CDR3 runs to 17 residues. CDR3 protein: CASSKKKWEDSFYGYTF. CDR3 in DNA: TGTGCCAGCAGCAAAAAAAAGTGGGAGGACAGCTTCTATGGCTACACCTTC.

V is TRBV7-8 and J is TRBJ2-5, with 11 positions matching TRBD1. Per the germline V gene, CDR1 is SGHVS and CDR2 is FQNEAQ. J was trimmed by 5 bases and V by 1 base; bases with no gene match: 15. CDR3 length: 19 amino acids. CDR3 sequence: CASSLGLASGTGGRETQYF. As DNA, the CDR3 is TGTGCCAGCAGCTTAGGTTTGGCTAGCGGGACAGGGGGAAGGGAGACCCAGTACTTC.

The chain employs TRBV25-1 and TRBJ1-2; a possible D gene is TRBD1 (5 bases). The germline V and J ends were trimmed by 6 bases and 4 bases, with 12 bases remaining between them. CDR1 is MGHDK and CDR2 is SYGVNS in the germline V gene. CDR3 length equals 13 residues. This chain's CDR3 is CASRTWGGYGYTF. The CDR3 DNA follows: TGTGCCAGCAGGACATGGGGGGGCTATGGCTACACCTTC.

This clone showed up just a few times. J is TRBJ1-2 and V is TRBV3-1 (or the pseudogene TRBV3-2); D gene uncertain. The CDR3 runs to 12 residues. Germline V CDR1 and CDR2: LGHDT, YNNKEL (reference sequence). Trimming removed 6 bases from V and 11 bases from J, with 16 bases in between. CDR3 protein: CASRPGEGSYTF. The CDR3 nucleotides read TGTGCCAGCAGACCGGGCGAGGGTTCTTACACCTTC.

The chain uses TRBV27 and TRBJ2-3, with 10 bases matching TRBD2. Germline loops: CDR1 MNHEY, CDR2 SMNVEV (reference sequence). V lost 3 bases and J lost 5; bases outside the gene matches: 2. The CDR3 spans 14 residues. Here the CDR3 DNA reads TGTGCCAGCAGTTTGGGACTAGCGTTAGATACGCAGTATTTT. It translates to CASSLGLALDTQYF.

This CDR3 is CASSSSGRGQGADNSPLHF. Here the CDR3 DNA reads TGTGCCAGCAGCTCAAGCGGGAGGGGACAGGGGGCAGATAATTCACCCCTCCACTTT. The chain recombines TRBV7-9 with TRBJ1-6; 12 nucleotides agree with TRBD1. Germline CDR1 SEHNR, CDR2 FQNEAQ (reference sequence). V lost 4 bases and J lost 5; bases outside the gene matches: 12. The length of the CDR3 is 19 residues.

The chain recombines TRBV5-1 with TRBJ2-1, with D perhaps assigned TRBD1 or TRBD2 (6 bases each). The V end was cut by 0 bases, the J end by 4 bases, with 14 bases between. The CDR3 spans 16 residues. Per the germline V gene, CDR1 is SGHRS and CDR2 is YFSETQ. The CDR3 nucleotides read TGCGCCAGCAGCTTGGGCGGGAAGGGGGGATACAATGAGCAGTTCTTC. It specifies CASSLGGKGGYNEQFF.

The chain recombines TRBV20-1 with TRBJ1-1; 8 bases are shared with TRBD1. This CDR3 is built from 14 residues. Trimming removed 3 bases from V and 1 base from J; junction bases left unmatched: 4. Germline loops: CDR1 DFQATT, CDR2 SNEGSKA (reference sequence). The CDR3 here is CSASPGQGNTEAFF. DNA of the CDR3: TGCAGTGCTAGTCCCGGACAGGGGAACACTGAAGCTTTCTTT.

The gene calls are TRBV4-2 and TRBJ2-7; 9 bases fit TRBD1. Germline trimming cut 1 base from V and 0 bases from J; bases unmatched to any gene: 4. This CDR3 comprises 16 residues. Germline V gives CDR1 LGHNA, CDR2 YNFKEQ. DNA for the CDR3: TGTGCCAGCAGCCAAGGACAGGGGGTGCCCTCCTACGAGCAGTACTTC. It yields the protein CASSQGQGVPSYEQYF.